Listed here is a single T cell receptor (beta chain). This entry comes from a study of control samples from healthy donors and cancer patients. Germline V gene sequence: CDR1 MNHEY, CDR2 SVGEGT. Trimming took off 0 bases at V and 7 bases at J, with 12 bases between the two ends. CDR3 length equals 14 residues. Profiled with immunoSEQ multiplex PCR; TCRdb holds only in-frame clones, not every one. The sample shows approximately 180,000 clones, more than 85% of them seen only once. This chain uses TRBV6-2 or TRBV6-3 with TRBJ1-2; D gene ambiguous. Specimen: blood. This clonotype originated in a middle-aged woman in good health. CDR3 sequence (DNA): TGTGCCAGCAGTTACTCAGGCCAAACGGGTGGCTACACCTTC. This sequence encodes CASSYSGQTGGYTF.